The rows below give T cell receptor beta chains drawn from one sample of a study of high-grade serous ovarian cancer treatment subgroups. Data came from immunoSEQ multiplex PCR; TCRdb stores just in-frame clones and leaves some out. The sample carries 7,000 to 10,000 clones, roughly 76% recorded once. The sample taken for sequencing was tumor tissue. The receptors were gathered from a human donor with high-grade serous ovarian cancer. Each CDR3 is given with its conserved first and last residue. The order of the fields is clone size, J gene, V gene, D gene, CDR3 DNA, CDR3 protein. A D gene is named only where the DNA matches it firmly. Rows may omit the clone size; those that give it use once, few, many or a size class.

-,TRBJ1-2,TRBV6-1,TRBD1,TGTGCCAGCACGATACCGGGACAGGGAAGTGGCTACACCTTC,CASTIPGQGSGYTF
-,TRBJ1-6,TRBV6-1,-,TGTGCCAGCAGTGCTCAGGGTAGCCCACCCCTCCACTTT,CASSAQGSPPLHF
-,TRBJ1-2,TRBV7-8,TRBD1,TGTGCCAGCAGCTTGGGACTCGAGGACAGGAACGCTAACTATGGCTACACCTTC,CASSLGLEDRNANYGYTF
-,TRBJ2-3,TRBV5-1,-,TGCGCCAGCAGCCCGTTTACAAGACGCACAGATACGCAGTATTTT,CASSPFTRRTDTQYF
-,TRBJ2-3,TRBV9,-,TGTGCCAGCAGCGTAGCTCGGGGAGATACGCAGTATTTT,CASSVARGDTQYF
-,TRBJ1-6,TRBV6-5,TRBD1,TGTGCCAGCAGTTCGACAGGGGTGGATTCACCCCTCCACTTT,CASSSTGVDSPLHF
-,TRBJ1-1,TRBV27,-,TGTGCCAGCAGTCTCTGGGGGCGAACGAACACTGAAGCTTTCTTT,CASSLWGRTNTEAFF
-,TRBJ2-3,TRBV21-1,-,TGTGCCAGCAGCCCGGGACTAGCGGGGTTGGAAGTAGATACGCAGTATTTT,CASSPGLAGLEVDTQYF
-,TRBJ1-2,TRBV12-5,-,TGTGCTAGTGGGAGCGGTGGTGGGAGTGGAGGCTACACCTTC,CASGSGGGSGGYTF
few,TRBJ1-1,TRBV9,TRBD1,TGTGCCAGCAGCACACAGGGGAAGGCCACTGAAGCTTTCTTT,CASSTQGKATEAFF
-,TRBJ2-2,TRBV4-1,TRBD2,TGCGCCAGCAACCCACTAGCGGGAATAACCGGGGAGCTGTTTTTT,CASNPLAGITGELFF
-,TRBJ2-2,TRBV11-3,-,TGTGCCAGCAGCGGAGGGTGGAACACCGGGGAGCTGTTTTTT,CASSGGWNTGELFF
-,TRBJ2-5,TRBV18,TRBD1,TGTGCCAGCTCACCAAGAACAGGGGAGGAGACCCAGTACTTC,CASSPRTGEETQYF
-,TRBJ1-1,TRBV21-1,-,TGTGCCAGCAGCAATGGACAGGGTGGGAACACTGAAGCTTTCTTT,CASSNGQGGNTEAFF
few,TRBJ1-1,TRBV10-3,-,TGTGCCTCGAGCGACAGCTTATACACTGAAGCTTTCTTT,CASSDSLYTEAFF
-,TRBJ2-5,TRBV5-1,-,TGCGCCAGCAGCTTGGGTGGGGGGGCCGCGGAGACCCAGTACTTC,CASSLGGGAAETQYF
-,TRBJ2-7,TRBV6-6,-,TGTGCCAGCAGTCCCTCTGAGTTCGGCGAGCAGTACTTC,CASSPSEFGEQYF
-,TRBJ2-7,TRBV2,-,TGTGCCAGCAGCCGCGGGTCGGCAGGGGCCCACGAGCAGTACTTC,CASSRGSAGAHEQYF
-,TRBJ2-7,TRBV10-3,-,TGTGCCATCAGTGAGTCGCCTAATCAGAGCGAGCAGTACTTC,CAISESPNQSEQYF
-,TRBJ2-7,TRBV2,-,TGTGCCAGCAGTGAGACGGGAGAGCAGTACTTC,CASSETGEQYF
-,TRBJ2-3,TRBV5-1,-,TGCGCCAGCAGCTTCTCTAGCATGGATACGCAGTATTTT,CASSFSSMDTQYF
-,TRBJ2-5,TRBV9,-,TGTGCCAGCAGCGTAGTCGGGAACCAAGAGACCCAGTACTTC,CASSVVGNQETQYF
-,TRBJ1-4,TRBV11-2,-,TGTGCCAGCAGAGTAGGCGCGACAGTTAATGAAAAACTGTTTTTT,CASRVGATVNEKLFF
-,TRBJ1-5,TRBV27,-,TGTGCCAGCAGTATAACAGGGAGCAATCAGCCCCAGCATTTT,CASSITGSNQPQHF
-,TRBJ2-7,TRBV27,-,TGTGCCAGCAGAGACCGGGACAACTCCTACGAGCAGTACTTC,CASRDRDNSYEQYF
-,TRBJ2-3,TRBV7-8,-,TGTGCCAGCAGCTTTCGGAGCGGGAGCACAGATACGCAGTATTTT,CASSFRSGSTDTQYF
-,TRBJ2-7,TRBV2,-,TGTGCCAGCAGTGGGGCGGCCCCGGTCCACGAGCAGTACTTC,CASSGAAPVHEQYF
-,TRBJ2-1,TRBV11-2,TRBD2,TGTGCCAGCAGCTTAGATTTCGGGGGGAAGTACAATGAGCAGTTCTTC,CASSLDFGGKYNEQFF
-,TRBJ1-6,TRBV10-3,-,TGTGCCAGCAGTGAAGTTACAGTTCCCAATTCACCCCTCCACTTT,CASSEVTVPNSPLHF
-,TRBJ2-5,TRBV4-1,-,TGCGCCAGCAGTTTGGGGCCCCTGGAGACCCAGTACTTC,CASSLGPLETQYF
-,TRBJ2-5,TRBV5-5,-,TGTGCCAGCAGCCGGGACACAGAGACCCAGTACTTC,CASSRDTETQYF
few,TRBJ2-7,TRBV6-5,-,TGTGCCAGCAGCAGAGCTAGTCTTTCCACCTACGAGCAGTACTTC,CASSRASLSTYEQYF
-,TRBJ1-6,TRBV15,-,TGTGCCACCAGCAGAGATCGTATAGCTTCACCCCTCCACTTT,CATSRDRIASPLHF
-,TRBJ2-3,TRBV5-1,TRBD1,TGCGCCAGCAGCTTTCTAGGGGACAGGGTAGATACGCAGTATTTT,CASSFLGDRVDTQYF
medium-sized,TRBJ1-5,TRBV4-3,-,TGCGCCAGCAGCCAAGGGGTTAGCAATCAGCCCCAGCATTTT,CASSQGVSNQPQHF
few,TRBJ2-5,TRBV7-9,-,TGTGCCAGCAGCTTAGGCAGGGAGACTCAAGAGACCCAGTACTTC,CASSLGRETQETQYF
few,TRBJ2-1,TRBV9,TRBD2,TGTGCCAGCAGACCATATAGCGGGAGCTCCTACAATGAGCAGTTCTTC,CASRPYSGSSYNEQFF
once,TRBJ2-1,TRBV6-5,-,TGTGCCAGCAGTTTCCTAGGGGCAAGTGAGCAGTTCTTC,CASSFLGASEQFF
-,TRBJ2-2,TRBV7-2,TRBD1,TGTGCCAGCAGCTTAGGGACAGGGGCCACCGGGGAGCTGTTTTTT,CASSLGTGATGELFF
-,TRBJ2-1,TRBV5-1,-,TGCGCCAGCAGCTTTTCAGGGTCAAATGAGCAGTTCTTC,CASSFSGSNEQFF
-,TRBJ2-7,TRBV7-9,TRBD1,TGTGCCAGCAGCCTGGGGACAGGAATCAACGAGCAGTACTTC,CASSLGTGINEQYF
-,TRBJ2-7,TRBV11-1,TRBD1,TGTGCCAGCAGCTCCACCGGGACAGGGTCATACGAGCAGTACTTC,CASSSTGTGSYEQYF
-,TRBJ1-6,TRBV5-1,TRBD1,TGCGCCAGCAGCTCGGACAGGGGTAATTCACCCCTCCACTTT,CASSSDRGNSPLHF
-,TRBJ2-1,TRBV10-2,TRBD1,TGCGCCAGCAGACCGACAGGGCCCTACAATGAGCAGTTCTTC,CASRPTGPYNEQFF
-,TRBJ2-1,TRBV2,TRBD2,TGTGCCAGCAGCCGACTAGCGGGGGGCTTTTACAATGAGCAGTTCTTC,CASSRLAGGFYNEQFF
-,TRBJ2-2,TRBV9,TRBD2,TGTGCCAGCAGCCCCCCGGGGGGGCGGGTCGACACCGGGGAGCTGTTTTTT,CASSPPGGRVDTGELFF
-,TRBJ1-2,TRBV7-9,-,TGTGCCAGCATACGACTCAACATGGGGTATGGCTACACCTTC,CASIRLNMGYGYTF
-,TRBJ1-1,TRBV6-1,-,TGTGCCAGCAGTCCTGGCACTGAAGCTTTCTTT,CASSPGTEAFF
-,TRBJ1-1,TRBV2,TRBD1,TGTGCCAGCAGTGGATCAGGGGGAGGTTCGACTGAAGCTTTCTTT,CASSGSGGGSTEAFF
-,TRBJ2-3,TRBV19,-,TGTGCCAGTGGAACCGGGACTGTTAGCACAGATACGCAGTATTTT,CASGTGTVSTDTQYF
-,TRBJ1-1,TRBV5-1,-,TGCGCCAGCAGCTTGGAATATGAGAACACTGAAGCTTTCTTT,CASSLEYENTEAFF
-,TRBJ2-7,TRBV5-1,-,TGCGCCAGCAGCTTGGTCCCGGGACACCTCTCCTACGAGCAGTACTTC,CASSLVPGHLSYEQYF
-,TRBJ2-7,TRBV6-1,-,TGTGCCAGCAGTGAATACCGCTACGAGCAGTACTTC,CASSEYRYEQYF
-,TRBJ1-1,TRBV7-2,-,TGTGCCAGCAGCTTATACTCTGAAGCTTTCTTT,CASSLYSEAFF
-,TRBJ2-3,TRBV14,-,TGTGCCAGCAGCCAAGATCTCGGGGAACGGACGTACACAGATACGCAGTATTTT,CASSQDLGERTYTDTQYF
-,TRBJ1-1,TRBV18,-,TGTGCCAGCTCACCACGGGGGGGCGACACTGAAGCTTTCTTT,CASSPRGGDTEAFF
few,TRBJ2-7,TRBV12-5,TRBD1,TGTGCTAGTGGTCTGGGGGGGACAGGGCCACGCGAGCAGTACTTC,CASGLGGTGPREQYF
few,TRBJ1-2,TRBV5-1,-,TGCGCCGGAAAGACACAGCCCGGGGTTGGCTATGGCTACACCTTC,CAGKTQPGVGYGYTF
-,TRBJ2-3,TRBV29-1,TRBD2,TGCAGCGCTACGGGACTAGGGGTAAGGGATACGCAGTATTTT,CSATGLGVRDTQYF
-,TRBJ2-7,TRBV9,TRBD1,TGTGCCAGCAGCGTAGGAGGGACAGGTACCTACGAGCAGTACTTC,CASSVGGTGTYEQYF